The following is a T cell receptor (beta chain) sequence with its context. Its antigen is not identified. The record originates from a study of OX40 agonist ivuxolimab in advanced cancers. Germline V CDR1 and CDR2: SGHTA, FQGTGA. There are 16 residues in the CDR3. Trimming removed 1 base from V and 4 bases from J; junction bases left unmatched: 7. General study findings and limits: The antigens recognized by the expanded peripheral T cells, that is their antigen specificity, were not determined.

Produced via immunoSEQ multiplex PCR; TCRdb's table is partial and in-frame only. There are 57,000 or so clones in the sample; 75% to 95% occur only once, and about 14% lies in the top ten. The chain recombines TRBV7-3 with TRBJ2-7; 10 nucleotides match TRBD2. Sample: CD4+ or CD8+ T cells sorted from blood, taken in a trial of the OX40 agonist ivuxolimab. This TCR derives from an adult with an advanced solid tumor such as melanoma, head and neck, liver or kidney cancer. DNA for the CDR3: TGTGCCAGCAGCTTAATAGCTAGCGGGAGAATATACGAGCAGTACTTC. This codes for CASSLIASGRIYEQYF.